The 3 T cell receptor beta chains reported below all come from one sample, sequenced in a study of identifying expanded T cells in peripheral blood. The assay was immunoSEQ multiplex PCR, and TCRdb's table has in-frame clones only and misses some. The sample shows 70,000 to 95,000 clones, around nine tenths of them seen only once. The specimen was blood. The source is a person between 18 and 75 years old in good health.

V is TRBV10-2 and J is TRBJ2-7; D not certain. V was cut by 3 bases and J by 5 bases, with 8 bases left in between. The CDR3 runs 12 residues. Germline CDR1 and CDR2: WSHSY and SAAADI. CDR3: CASSDPGNEQYF. DNA for the CDR3: TGCGCCAGCAGTGACCCGGGCAACGAGCAGTACTTC.

V and J are TRBV9 and TRBJ1-1; D uncertain. Germline loops: CDR1 SGDLS, CDR2 YYNGEE. The CDR3 sequence is 15 residues long. Trimming left V 3 bases short and J 0 bases short, with 12 bases between. CDR3 sequence (DNA): TGTGCCAGCAGCGCGCGGAGCCAGATGAACACTGAAGCTTTCTTT. Its translation: CASSARSQMNTEAFF.

J is TRBJ1-5 and V is TRBV28, with D tentatively TRBD1 (6 bases). Looked up from germline, CDR1 is MDHEN and CDR2 is SYDVKM. V was clipped by 6 bases and J by 5 bases, with 11 bases between them. CDR3 length: 13 residues. This CDR3 reads CASRSPGDQPQHF. The CDR3 DNA sequence: TGTGCCAGCAGAAGCCCAGGGGATCAGCCCCAGCATTTT.